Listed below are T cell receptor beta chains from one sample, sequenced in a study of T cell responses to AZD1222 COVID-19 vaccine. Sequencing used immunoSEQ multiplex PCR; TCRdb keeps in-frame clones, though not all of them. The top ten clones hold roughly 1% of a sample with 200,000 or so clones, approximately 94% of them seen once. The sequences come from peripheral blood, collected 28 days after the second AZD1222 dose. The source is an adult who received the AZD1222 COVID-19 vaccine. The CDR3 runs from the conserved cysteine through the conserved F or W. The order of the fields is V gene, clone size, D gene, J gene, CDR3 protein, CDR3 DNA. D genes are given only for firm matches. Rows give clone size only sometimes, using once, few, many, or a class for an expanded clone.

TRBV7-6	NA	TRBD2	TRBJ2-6	CASSLVGGGRGAFGANVLTF	TGTGCCAGCAGCTTAGTAGGCGGCGGGAGAGGGGCCTTTGGGGCCAACGTCCTGACTTTC
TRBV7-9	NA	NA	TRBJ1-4	CASSIDGRANEKLFF	TGTGCCAGCAGCATCGACGGGAGGGCTAATGAAAAACTGTTTTTT
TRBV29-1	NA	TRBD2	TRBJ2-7	CSVESSGLAGGRYEQYF	TGCAGCGTTGAATCGTCGGGACTAGCGGGGGGGCGTTACGAGCAGTACTTC
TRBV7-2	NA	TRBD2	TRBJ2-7	CASSQGGTRPSYEQYF	TGTGCCAGCAGCCAAGGTGGGACTAGACCCTCCTACGAGCAGTACTTC
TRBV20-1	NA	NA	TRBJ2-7	CSASSRTIISYEQYF	TGCAGTGCTAGTTCCAGAACGATCATCTCCTACGAGCAGTACTTC
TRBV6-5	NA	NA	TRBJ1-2	CASSYSLAPGGYTF	TGTGCCAGCAGTTACTCTTTAGCCCCGGGTGGCTACACCTTC
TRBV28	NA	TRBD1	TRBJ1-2	CASSLPATGQGYGYTF	TGTGCCAGCAGTTTACCCGCGACAGGGCAAGGCTATGGCTACACCTTC
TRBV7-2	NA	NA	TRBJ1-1	CASSFWNTEAFF	TGTGCCAGCAGCTTTTGGAACACTGAAGCTTTCTTT
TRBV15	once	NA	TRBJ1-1	CATSREKAGYPEAFF	TGCGCCACCAGCAGAGAGAAGGCAGGGTACCCTGAAGCTTTCTTT
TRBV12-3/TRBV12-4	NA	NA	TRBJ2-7	CASSLLQGGEQYF	TGTGCCAGCAGTTTACTTCAAGGAGGCGAGCAGTACTTC
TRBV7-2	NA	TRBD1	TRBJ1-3	CASSFSRQGRSGNTIYF	TGTGCCAGCAGCTTTTCAAGACAGGGTCGCTCTGGAAACACCATATATTTT
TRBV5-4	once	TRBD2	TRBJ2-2	CASSLSGGGAFRELFF	TGTGCCAGCAGCTTATCTGGCGGGGGGGCCTTTAGGGAGCTGTTTTTT
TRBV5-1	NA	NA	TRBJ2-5	CASSLVGDLETQYF	TGCGCCAGCAGCTTGGTGGGAGACTTAGAGACCCAGTACTTC
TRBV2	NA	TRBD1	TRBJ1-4	CASSYMGQPFNEKLFF	TGTGCCAGCAGTTACATGGGACAGCCATTTAATGAAAAACTGTTTTTT
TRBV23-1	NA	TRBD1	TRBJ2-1	CASSQSKGQEHNEQFF	TGCGCCAGCAGTCAATCAAAGGGACAGGAACACAATGAGCAGTTCTTC
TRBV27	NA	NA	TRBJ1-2	CASSFSSNYGYTF	TGTGCCAGCAGTTTTAGTTCTAACTATGGCTACACCTTC
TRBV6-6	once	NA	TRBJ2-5	CASSYIAISGETQYF	TGTGCCAGCAGTTACATCGCCATTTCGGGGGAGACCCAGTACTTC
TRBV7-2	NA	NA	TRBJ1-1	CASTRGWGEAFF	TGTGCCAGCACCAGAGGTTGGGGTGAAGCTTTCTTT
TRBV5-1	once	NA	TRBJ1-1	CASSFQGTGDTEAFF	TGCGCCAGCAGCTTTCAAGGGACGGGGGACACTGAAGCTTTCTTT
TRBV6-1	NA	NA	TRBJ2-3	CASSEVSATDTQYF	TGTGCCAGCAGTGAAGTGTCAGCCACAGATACGCAGTATTTT
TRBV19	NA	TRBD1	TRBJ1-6	CASSIVAGGVNSPLHF	TGTGCCAGTAGTATAGTAGCAGGGGGCGTAAATTCACCCCTCCACTTT
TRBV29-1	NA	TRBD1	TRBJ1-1	CSPTNLGQGAFF	TGCAGCCCAACCAATCTGGGACAGGGAGCTTTCTTT
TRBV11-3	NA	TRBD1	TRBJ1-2	CASSLSGGYGYTF	TGTGCCAGCAGCTTATCAGGGGGCTATGGCTACACCTTC
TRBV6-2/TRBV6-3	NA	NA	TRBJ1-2	CASSYSNLHGYTF	TGTGCCAGCAGTTACTCGAATCTCCATGGCTACACCTTC
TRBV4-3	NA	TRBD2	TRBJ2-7	CASSQDPGRASYEQYF	TGCGCCAGCAGCCAAGATCCGGGGAGGGCCTCCTACGAGCAGTACTTC
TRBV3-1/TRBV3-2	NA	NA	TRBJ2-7	CASSLGGAGPYEQYF	TGTGCCAGCAGCCTAGGGGGAGCAGGTCCCTACGAGCAGTACTTC
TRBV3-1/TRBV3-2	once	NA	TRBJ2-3	CASSQSGYTDTQYF	TGTGCCAGCAGCCAATCCGGGTACACAGATACGCAGTATTTT
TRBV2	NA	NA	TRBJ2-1	CASSYFYNEQFF	TGTGCCAGCAGTTATTTCTACAATGAGCAGTTCTTC
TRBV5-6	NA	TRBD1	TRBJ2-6	CASSLRGPGANVLTF	TGTGCCAGCAGCTTAAGGGGGCCAGGGGCCAACGTCCTGACTTTC
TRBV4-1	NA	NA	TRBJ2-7	CASSQEEGLSEQYF	TGCGCCAGCAGCCAAGAGGAAGGGTTGTCCGAGCAGTACTTC
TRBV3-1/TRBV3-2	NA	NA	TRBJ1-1	CASSGDMNTEAFF	TGTGCCAGCAGCGGAGATATGAACACTGAAGCTTTCTTT
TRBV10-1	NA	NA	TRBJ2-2	CASSEKGPNTGELFF	TGCGCCAGCAGTGAGAAGGGACCGAACACCGGGGAGCTGTTTTTT
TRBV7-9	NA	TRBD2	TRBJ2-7	CASSPRTSADEQYF	TGTGCCAGCAGCCCCCGGACTAGCGCGGACGAGCAGTACTTC
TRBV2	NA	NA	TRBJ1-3	CASSEAPRGGSGNTIYF	TGTGCCAGCAGTGAAGCCCCCCGGGGGGGCTCTGGAAACACCATATATTTT
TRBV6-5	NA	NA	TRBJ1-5	CASSYSGRGNQPQHF	TGTGCCAGCAGTTACTCGGGACGGGGCAATCAGCCCCAGCATTTT
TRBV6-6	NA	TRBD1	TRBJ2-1	CASRDRDPNEQFF	TGTGCCAGCCGGGACAGGGATCCGAATGAGCAGTTCTTC
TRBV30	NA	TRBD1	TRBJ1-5	CAWTRGSDQPQHF	TGTGCCTGGACCAGGGGGTCGGATCAGCCCCAGCATTTT
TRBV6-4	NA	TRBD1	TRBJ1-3	CASSRDRGPGNTIYF	TGTGCCAGCAGTAGGGACAGGGGGCCTGGAAACACCATATATTTT
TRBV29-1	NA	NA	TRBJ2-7	CSAMMGSYEQYF	TGCAGCGCTATGATGGGTTCCTACGAGCAGTACTTC
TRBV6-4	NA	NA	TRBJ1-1	CASRRHLGDTEAFF	TGTGCCAGCAGGAGACACCTGGGGGACACTGAAGCTTTCTTT
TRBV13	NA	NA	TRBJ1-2	CASSPSQGRVYGYTF	TGTGCCAGCAGCCCGAGCCAGGGGAGAGTCTATGGCTACACCTTC
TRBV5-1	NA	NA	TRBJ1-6	CASPSGGPRIPAPLHF	TGCGCCAGCCCCTCGGGGGGGCCTCGAATCCCGGCACCCCTCCACTTT
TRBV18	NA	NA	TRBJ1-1	CASSPEDTEAFF	TGTGCCAGCTCACCAGAGGACACTGAAGCTTTCTTT
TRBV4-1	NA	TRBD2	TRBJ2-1	CASSPYSGARNEQFF	TGCGCCAGCAGCCCATATAGCGGGGCCCGCAATGAGCAGTTCTTC
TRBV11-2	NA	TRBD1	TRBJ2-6	CASSKGQGAFSGANVLTF	TGTGCCAGCAGCAAAGGACAGGGGGCGTTTTCTGGGGCCAACGTCCTGACTTTC
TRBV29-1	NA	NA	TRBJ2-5	CSVGTANQETQYF	TGCAGCGTTGGGACAGCCAATCAAGAGACCCAGTACTTC
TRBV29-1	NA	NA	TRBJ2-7	CSVRGTAMEQYF	TGCAGCGTCCGCGGGACAGCCATGGAGCAGTACTTC
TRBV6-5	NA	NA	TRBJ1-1	CASRPQGINTEAFF	TGTGCCAGCAGGCCTCAGGGAATAAACACTGAAGCTTTCTTT
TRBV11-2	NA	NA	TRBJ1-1	CASLGYGNTEAFF	TGTGCCAGCTTGGGGTACGGGAACACTGAAGCTTTCTTT
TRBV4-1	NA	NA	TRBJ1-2	CASSQGGGDGLSGYTF	TGCGCCAGCAGCCAAGGGGGGGGCGACGGGCTGAGTGGCTACACCTTC
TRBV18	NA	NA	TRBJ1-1	CASSPPTGENTEAFF	TGTGCCAGCTCACCACCGACAGGAGAGAACACTGAAGCTTTCTTT
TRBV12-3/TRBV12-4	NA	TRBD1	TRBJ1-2	CASSSGQNYGYTF	TGTGCCAGCAGTTCGGGACAGAACTATGGCTACACCTTC
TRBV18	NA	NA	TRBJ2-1	CASSPDRQNNEQFF	TGTGCCAGCTCACCCGACAGGCAGAACAATGAGCAGTTCTTC
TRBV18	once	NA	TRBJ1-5	CASSLQGLRGNQPQHF	TGTGCCAGCTCATTACAGGGTCTACGGGGAAATCAGCCCCAGCATTTT
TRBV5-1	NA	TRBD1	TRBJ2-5	CASSLQGIQETQYF	TGCGCCAGCAGCTTACAGGGGATCCAAGAGACCCAGTACTTC
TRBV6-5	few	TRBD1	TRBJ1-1	CASRSGTGITEAFF	TGTGCCAGCAGATCCGGGACAGGGATCACTGAAGCTTTCTTT
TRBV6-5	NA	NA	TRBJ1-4	CASSSRTALNEKLFF	TGTGCCAGCAGTAGCAGGACAGCCCTTAATGAAAAACTGTTTTTT